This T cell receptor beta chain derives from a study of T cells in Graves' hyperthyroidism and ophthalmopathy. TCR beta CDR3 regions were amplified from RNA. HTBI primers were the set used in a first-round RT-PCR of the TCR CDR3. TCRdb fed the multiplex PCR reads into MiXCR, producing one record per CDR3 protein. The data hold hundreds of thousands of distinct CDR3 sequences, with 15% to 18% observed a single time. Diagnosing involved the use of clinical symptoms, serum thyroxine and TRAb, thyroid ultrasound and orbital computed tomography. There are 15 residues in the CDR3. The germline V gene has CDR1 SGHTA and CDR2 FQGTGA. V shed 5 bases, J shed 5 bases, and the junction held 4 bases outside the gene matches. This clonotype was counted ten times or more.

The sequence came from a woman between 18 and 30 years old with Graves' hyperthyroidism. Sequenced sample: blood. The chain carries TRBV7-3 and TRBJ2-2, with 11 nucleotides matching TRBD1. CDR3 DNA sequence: TGTGCCAGCAGCCAGGGACAGGGGGGTACCGGGGAGCTGTTTTTT. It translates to CASSQGQGGTGELFF.